This T cell receptor (beta chain) was identified in a study of blood T cell repertoires in COVID-19. As for the study in general: From the United States, Italy and Spain came samples of acute and convalescent COVID-19.

In the original workflow: By means of reference gene primer amplification, nucleated cell counts were estimated. Sequencing was performed with immunoSEQ multiplex PCR; in TCRdb, only in-frame clones are kept and a portion is missing. That table is the source of V, J and clone size, and D and trimming were worked out from the DNA. This sample carries around 260,000 clones, around 84% of them seen once, and the ten largest clones take approximately 4%. CDR3 length: 14 residues. From germline, CDR1 is MGHRA and CDR2 YSYEKL. V lost 4 bases, J lost 6 bases, and 10 bases lay in between. This TCR was sampled from a man aged 25-45 years with acute COVID-19. Sample: PBMCs or T cells enriched from blood (not recorded which). The chain is built from TRBV4-1 and TRBJ1-6, with a tentative D call TRBD1 (6 bases). The CDR3 coding sequence is TGCGCCAGCAGCCTCGGACAGTCTAATTCACCCCTCCACTTT. Amino acid sequence: CASSLGQSNSPLHF.